This T cell receptor beta chain was documented in a study of molecular identifiers for immune sequencing clone quantification (dated by TCRdb to between 2018 and 2020). Background on the whole study: In a replicate experiment, RNA from roughly 20,000 or 100,000 naive CD8 T cells was split into five aliquots, four of which were sequenced. CD8 T cells were used in a methods study to benchmark molecular-identifier clustering-based TCR repertoire sequencing (MIDCIRS) and TCR RNA copy counting.

Naive CD8 T cell libraries were made from about 20,000 to 1,000,000 sorted cells using 10%, 30% or 50% of purified RNA. Naive CD8 T cells were FACS-sorted as CD8+CD4-CCR7+CD45RA+ on a BD FACSAria II into RLT Plus buffer. To test detection sensitivity, Jurkat RNA equivalent to more than 9 TCR copies was spiked into samples of roughly 18,000-1,000,000 naive CD8 T cells. CD8 T cells were enriched with RosetteSep CD8+ T Cell Enrichment Cocktail and Ficoll-Paque, followed by ACK red cell lysis. There are a few counts of this clonotype. Which antigen it targets is not known. One base away lies a much larger clone, so this may be a sequencing read error. Points the paper makes about the study in general: In CMV-specific effector cells, over 97% of molecules were held by clones above 20 RNA copies, whereas under 1% of molecules were held by such clones in naive cells. Modeling gave around 2.7 recovered TCR RNA copies per cell versus roughly 10 by digital PCR, implying roughly 30% capture efficiency. Without barcode sub-clustering, chimeric consensus sequences inflated TCR diversity; chimeras reached as high as 47%. Naive libraries contained spiked-in Jurkat TCR RNA (more than nine copies' worth), which is not part of the donor repertoire. A single cell's worth of spiked-in Jurkat TCR RNA was reported detectable even among one million naive CD8 T cells. Identical TCR molecules sharing a barcode could cause highly expanded clone sizes to be underestimated.

The CDR3 runs 11 amino acids, cysteine and phenylalanine included. The only DNA kept is the CDR3, 33 bases in frame from the first base. CDR1 and CDR2 are read off the germline V gene (reference sequence) as SEHNR and FQNEAQ. The junction carries 7 bases between V and J, which are trimmed by 7 bases and 4 bases respectively. The library relied on PCR. Sequenced on a NextSeq 500. Bulk TCR libraries were prepared as previously described, using TCR primers listed in Table S5. Total RNA was purified with the Qiagen AllPrep DNA/RNA kit. Before any analysis, reads coming from multiple sequencing runs of the same library were combined into one pool. The original methods were these. Only reads with exact TCR constant sequence were kept, trimmed to 150 nt, and grouped by their 12-nt molecular barcodes. Reads in each barcode group were sub-clustered using a 15% Levenshtein threshold, and a quality-weighted consensus sequence was built for each RNA molecule. Non-functional sequences were filtered out, along with any lower-count sequence sitting one edit away from another sequence. Barcode sub-clusters with fewer than 20% of the maximum read count were removed, based on fitting two negative binomial distributions. TCRdb ran its own pipeline on the public reads, namely fastp trimming at Q25 and MiXCR clone calling, and kept in-frame beta chains. Under each unique CDR3 protein, matching rows form one entry showing the most common genes and DNA. The authors' filters were not applied to this entry. This sample holds approximately 500,000 distinct CDR3 sequences; approximately 25% were observed only once. The ten most abundant clones make up approximately 0.76% of the sample.

Sequencing was done on a sample of naive CD8+ T cells from blood, with Jurkat cell RNA spiked in. The label giving this sample's cell subset or site can be read as: FACS-sorted CD8+CD4-CCR7+CD45RA+ naive T cells. The rearrangement joined TRBV7-9 to TRBJ1-1; there is no confident call for the D gene. This sequence was found in a human donor in good health. Some libraries in this study had Jurkat cell RNA spiked in. The CDR3 is CASKVSTEAFF. At the DNA level, the sequence is TGTGCCAGCAAGGTTTCCACTGAAGCTTTCTTT.